This T cell receptor (beta chain) was observed in a study of blood T cell repertoires in COVID-19. Study-level information: Both acute and convalescent COVID-19 samples were obtained from the United States, Italy and Spain. PBMCs, B-cell-depleted T cells, or T cells were the source of the cDNA or gDNA that made up the material.

Looked up from germline, CDR1 is SNHLY and CDR2 is FYNNEI. CDR3 length equals 10 residues. V lost 6 bases, J lost 2 bases, and 2 bases lay in between. Measured with immunoSEQ multiplex PCR; TCRdb has only the in-frame clones, and not every one. The profile shows 390,000 or so clones, 90% of them singletons. Sequencing input: peripheral blood. This receptor was taken from a man younger than 35 with active or convalescent COVID-19. The gene calls are TRBV2 and TRBJ2-7; D is undetermined. The CDR3 DNA reads TGTGCCAGCAGCACCTACGAGCAGTACTTC. This codes for CASSTYEQYF.